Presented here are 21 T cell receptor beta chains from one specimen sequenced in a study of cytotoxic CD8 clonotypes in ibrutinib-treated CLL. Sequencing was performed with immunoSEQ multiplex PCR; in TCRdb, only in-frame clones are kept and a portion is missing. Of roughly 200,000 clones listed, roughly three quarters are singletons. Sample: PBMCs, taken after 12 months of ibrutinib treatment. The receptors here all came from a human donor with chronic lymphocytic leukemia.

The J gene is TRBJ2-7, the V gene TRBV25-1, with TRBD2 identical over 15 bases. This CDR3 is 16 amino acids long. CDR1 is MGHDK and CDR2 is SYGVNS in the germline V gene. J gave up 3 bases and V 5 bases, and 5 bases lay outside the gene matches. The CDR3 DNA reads TGTGCCAGCAGTTCACCGGGACTAGCGGGAGGCTACGAGCAGTACTTC. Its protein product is CASSSPGLAGGYEQYF.

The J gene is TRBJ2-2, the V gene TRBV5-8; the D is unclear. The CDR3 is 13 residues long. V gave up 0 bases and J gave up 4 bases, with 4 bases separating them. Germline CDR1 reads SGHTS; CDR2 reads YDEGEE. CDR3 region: CASSLEGTGELFF. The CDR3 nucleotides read TGTGCCAGCAGCTTGGAGGGCACCGGGGAGCTGTTTTTT.

The CDR3 protein is CASSSRRLSSCEQYF. CDR3 DNA sequence: TGTGCCAGCAGCAGTCGACGGCTGTCCAGCTGCGAGCAGTACTTC. The chain carries TRBV21-1 and TRBJ2-7. TRBV21-1 is classified as a pseudogene. The CDR3 extends over 15 amino acids.

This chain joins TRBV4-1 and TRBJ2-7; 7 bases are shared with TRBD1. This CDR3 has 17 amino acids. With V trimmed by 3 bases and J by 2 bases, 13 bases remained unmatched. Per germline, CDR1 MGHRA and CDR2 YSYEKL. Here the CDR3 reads CASSHGHTGVIPYEQYF. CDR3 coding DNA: TGCGCCAGCAGCCACGGGCACACAGGGGTGATCCCCTACGAGCAGTACTTC.

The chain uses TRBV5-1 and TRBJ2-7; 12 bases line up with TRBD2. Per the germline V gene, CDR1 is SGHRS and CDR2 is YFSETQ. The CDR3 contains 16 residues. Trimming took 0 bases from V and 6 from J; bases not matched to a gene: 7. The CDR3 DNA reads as TGCGCCAGCAGCTTGGTAACGACTAGCGGGAGTGGCGAGCAGTACTTC. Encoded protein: CASSLVTTSGSGEQYF.

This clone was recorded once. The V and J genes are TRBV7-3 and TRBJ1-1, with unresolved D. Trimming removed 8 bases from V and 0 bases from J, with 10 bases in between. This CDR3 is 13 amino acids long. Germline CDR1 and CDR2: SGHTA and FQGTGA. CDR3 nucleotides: TGTGCCAGCTCACTAGAGGTGAACACTGAAGCTTTCTTT. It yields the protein CASSLEVNTEAFF.

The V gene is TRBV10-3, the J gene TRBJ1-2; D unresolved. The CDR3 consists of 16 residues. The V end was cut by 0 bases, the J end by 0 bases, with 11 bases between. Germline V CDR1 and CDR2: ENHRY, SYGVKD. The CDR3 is CAISESRAIANYGYTF. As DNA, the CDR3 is TGTGCCATCAGTGAGTCGAGGGCTATAGCTAACTATGGCTACACCTTC.

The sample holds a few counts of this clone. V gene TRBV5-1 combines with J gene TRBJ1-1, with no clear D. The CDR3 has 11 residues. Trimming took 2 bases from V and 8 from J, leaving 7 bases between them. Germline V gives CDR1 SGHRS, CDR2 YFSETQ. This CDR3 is CASSFEGEAFF. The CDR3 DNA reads TGCGCCAGCAGCTTTGAAGGGGAAGCTTTCTTT.

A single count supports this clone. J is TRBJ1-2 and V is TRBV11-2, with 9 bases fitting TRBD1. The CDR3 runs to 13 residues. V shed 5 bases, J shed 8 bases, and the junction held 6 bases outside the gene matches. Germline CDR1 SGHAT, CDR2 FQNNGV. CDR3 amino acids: CASSDRQGVGYTF. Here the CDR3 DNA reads TGTGCCAGCAGCGATCGACAGGGGGTCGGCTACACCTTC.

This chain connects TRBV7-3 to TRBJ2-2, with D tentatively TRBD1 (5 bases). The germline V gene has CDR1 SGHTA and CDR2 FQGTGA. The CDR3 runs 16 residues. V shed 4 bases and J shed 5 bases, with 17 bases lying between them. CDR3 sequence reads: CASSSQARAQTGELFF. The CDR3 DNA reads TGTGCCAGCAGCTCGCAGGCCAGGGCCCAGACCGGGGAGCTGTTTTTT.

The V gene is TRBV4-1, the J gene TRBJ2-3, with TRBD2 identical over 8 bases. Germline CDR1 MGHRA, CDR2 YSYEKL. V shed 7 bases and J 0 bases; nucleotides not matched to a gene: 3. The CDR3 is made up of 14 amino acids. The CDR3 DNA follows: TGCGCCAGCAAGCGGGGGCCTAGCACAGATACGCAGTATTTT. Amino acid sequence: CASKRGPSTDTQYF.

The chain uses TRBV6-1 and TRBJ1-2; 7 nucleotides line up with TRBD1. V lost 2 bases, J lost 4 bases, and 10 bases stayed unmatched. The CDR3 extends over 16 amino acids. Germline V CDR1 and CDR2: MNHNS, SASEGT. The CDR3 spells CASSEKTGSISYGYTF. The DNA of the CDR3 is TGTGCCAGCAGTGAAAAGACAGGGTCTATTAGCTATGGCTACACCTTC.

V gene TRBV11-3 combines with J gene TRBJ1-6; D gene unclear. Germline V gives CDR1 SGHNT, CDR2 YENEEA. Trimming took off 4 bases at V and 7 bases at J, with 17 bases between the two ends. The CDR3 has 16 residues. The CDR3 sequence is CASSSLLRTRNSPLHF. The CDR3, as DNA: TGTGCCAGCAGCTCACTGCTCCGTACGCGGAATTCACCCCTCCACTTT.

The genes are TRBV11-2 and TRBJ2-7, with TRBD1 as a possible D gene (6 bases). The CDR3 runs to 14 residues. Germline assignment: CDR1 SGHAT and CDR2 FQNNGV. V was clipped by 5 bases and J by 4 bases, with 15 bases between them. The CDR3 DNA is TGTGCCAGCAGCCCGGTTCAGGGGCTTTACGAGCAGTACTTC. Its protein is CASSPVQGLYEQYF.

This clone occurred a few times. The CDR3 DNA is TGTGCCATCCGAGGCAGGGGCGTCAATGAGCAGTTCTTC. Its protein product is CAIRGRGVNEQFF. This chain uses TRBV6-1 with TRBJ2-1; weak D call: TRBD1 (6 bases). Germline V gives CDR1 MNHNS, CDR2 SASEGT. Trimming removed 10 bases at V and 6 bases at J, with 16 bases between. This CDR3 comprises 13 residues.

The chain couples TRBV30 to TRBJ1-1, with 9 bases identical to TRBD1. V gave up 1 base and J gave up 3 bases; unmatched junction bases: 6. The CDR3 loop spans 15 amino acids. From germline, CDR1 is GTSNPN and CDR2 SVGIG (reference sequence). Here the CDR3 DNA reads TGTGCCTGGAGTGGTACAGGGGGCGCGTACACTGAAGCTTTCTTT. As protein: CAWSGTGGAYTEAFF.

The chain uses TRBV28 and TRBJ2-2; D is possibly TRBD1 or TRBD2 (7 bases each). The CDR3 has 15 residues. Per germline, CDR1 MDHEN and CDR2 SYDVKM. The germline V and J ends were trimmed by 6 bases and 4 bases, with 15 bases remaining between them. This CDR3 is CASSPAGQPTGELFF. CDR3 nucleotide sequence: TGTGCCAGCAGCCCAGCGGGACAGCCCACCGGGGAGCTGTTTTTT.

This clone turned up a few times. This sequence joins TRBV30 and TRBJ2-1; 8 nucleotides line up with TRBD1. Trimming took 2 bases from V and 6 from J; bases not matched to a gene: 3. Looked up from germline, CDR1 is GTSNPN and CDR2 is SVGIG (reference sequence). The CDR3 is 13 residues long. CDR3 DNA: TGTGCCTGGAGTCTCAGGGGGCCCAATGAGCAGTTCTTC. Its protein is CAWSLRGPNEQFF. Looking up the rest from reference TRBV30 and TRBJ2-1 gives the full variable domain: SQTIHQWPATLVQPVGSPLSLECTVEGTSNPNLYWYRQAAGRGLQLLFYSVGIGQISSEVPQNLSASRPQDRQFILSSKKLLLSDSGFYLCAWSLRGPNEQFFGPGTRLTVL.

The CDR3 loop reads CASSLDPYEQYF. The CDR3 DNA reads TGTGCCAGCAGCTTAGACCCCTACGAGCAGTACTTC. The rearrangement uses TRBV7-2 and TRBJ2-7; no reliable D call. CDR1 SGHTA and CDR2 FQGNSA come from the germline V gene. The CDR3 extends over 12 amino acids. Trimming stripped 1 base from V and 2 bases from J, with 3 bases between.

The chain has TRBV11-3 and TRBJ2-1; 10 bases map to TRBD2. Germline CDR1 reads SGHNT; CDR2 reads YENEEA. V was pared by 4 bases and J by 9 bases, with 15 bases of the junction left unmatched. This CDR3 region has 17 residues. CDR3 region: CASSSPIGAGGPFEQFF. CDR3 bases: TGTGCCAGCAGCTCGCCAATTGGAGCGGGAGGGCCTTTTGAGCAGTTCTTC. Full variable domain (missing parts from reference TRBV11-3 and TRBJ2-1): EAGVVQSPRYKIIEKKQPVAFWCNPISGHNTLYWYLQNLGQGPELLIRYENEEAVDDSQLPKDRFSAERLKGVDSTLKIQPAELGDSAVYLCASSSPIGAGGPFEQFFGPGTRLTVL.

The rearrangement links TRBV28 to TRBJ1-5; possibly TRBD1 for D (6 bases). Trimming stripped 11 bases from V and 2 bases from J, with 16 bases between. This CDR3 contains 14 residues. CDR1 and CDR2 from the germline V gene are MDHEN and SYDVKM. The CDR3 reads CAAVRGNGNQPQHF. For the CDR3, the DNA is TGTGCCGCGGTTAGGGGGAATGGCAATCAGCCCCAGCATTTT.